The present T cell receptor (beta chain) was sequenced within a study of cytomegalovirus exposure and HLA in healthy donors. Study context: Early released data had tens of millions of unique TCRs, all coming from HLA-typed donors. Membership in the Caucasian-associated ancestry cluster was found for 75% to 85% of nearly 400 genotyped donors.

General study points: Most subjects' HLA-A and HLA-B alleles were reportedly predicted from TCR beta sequences. Investigators reported 164 TCR beta chains as tied to cytomegalovirus.

The PCR was carried out with 60 Vbeta primers and 13 Jbeta primers. Only in-frame clones appear in the TCRdb table, and some are missing; sequencing was by immunoSEQ multiplex PCR. Seen in this sample are around 200,000 clones; the ten most common clones hold approximately 0.8%. Germline V gene lookup returns CDR1 MNHEY and CDR2 SVGAGI. Losses at the gene ends were 5 bases for V and 10 bases for J; bases not matched to a gene: 4. This CDR3 has 13 residues. About this clone: Its antigen remains unidentified.

The sequence derives from a woman between 18 and 29 years old in good health and CMV-seropositive. The chain carries TRBV6-5 and TRBJ1-4, with 10 bases fitting TRBD1. The sequencing input was PBMCs. The CDR3 here is CASSRTGGGKLFF. Here the CDR3 DNA reads TGTGCCAGCAGTCGGACAGGGGGAGGAAAACTGTTTTTT.